One T cell receptor beta chain is described in this entry. Its antigen is as yet unknown. The data belong to a study of lymphopenia after photon versus proton radiotherapy. Findings and limits, study-wide: Under photons, naive T cells and diversity fell while effector/memory populations rose. After the lymphocyte nadir, photon-treated repertoires showed oligoclonal expansion, especially of CD8+ Temra cells. A bigger post-nadir fall in TCR diversity correlated inversely with survival time in deceased patients. Only patients who died were analyzed for survival; proton advantage is unproven.

Using immunoSEQ multiplex PCR, the repertoire was profiled, and TCRdb retains in-frame clones only, with some absent. The table lists tens of thousands of clones, roughly 90% of them singletons. Sequenced material: peripheral blood, taken from a patient treated with photon-based radiotherapy. This TCR derives from a woman in her thirties or forties with cholangiocarcinoma.

DNA of the CDR3: TGTGCCAGCTCACCAGGGGTGCAAGGAAACACCATATATTTT. Its protein is CASSPGVQGNTIYF. The V gene is TRBV18, the J gene TRBJ1-3; no firm D call. Germline lookup yields CDR1 KGHSH and CDR2 LQKENI. Trimming cost V 2 bases and J 4 bases, with 9 bases left between them. CDR3 length equals 14 residues.